This TCR beta chain was documented in a study of blood T cell repertoires in COVID-19. V was clipped by 2 bases and J by 5 bases, with 9 bases between them. The germline gives CDR1 SGHNT, CDR2 YENEEA. CDR3 size: 14 residues. This table comes from immunoSEQ multiplex PCR, and its TCRdb copy is limited to in-frame clones, with some not included. Among 200,000 or so clones listed, 70% to 85% were seen once. The sequence derives from a man between 40 and 49 years old who had recovered from COVID-19. The sequenced sample consisted of peripheral blood. This chain links TRBV11-3 with TRBJ2-2; a weak D match, TRBD2 (6 bases). CDR3 residues: CASSLTRGTGELFF. CDR3 sequence (DNA): TGTGCCAGCAGCTTAACGCGGGGTACCGGGGAGCTGTTTTTT.